This T cell receptor beta chain comes out of a study of T cells in Graves' hyperthyroidism and ophthalmopathy. J was trimmed by 8 bases and V by 6 bases; bases with no gene match: 10. Germline-derived CDR1 and CDR2 are SGDLS and YYNGEE. This CDR3 spans 13 amino acids. The CDR3 regions of TCR beta were amplified from RNA transcripts. When the TCR CDR3 underwent first-round RT-PCR, the HTBI primer set was used. TCRdb ran MiXCR on the multiplex PCR reads and lists one entry per CDR3 protein. The sample records around 100,000 distinct CDR3 sequences, less than 55% being singletons. The rearrangement links TRBV9 to TRBJ1-2; the match to TRBD1 covers 7 bases. This TCR was recovered from a man aged 40-49 years with Graves' hyperthyroidism. Material for sequencing was blood. The CDR3 loop reads CASNLPGGDGYTF. In nucleotides, the CDR3 is TGTGCCAGCAACCTGCCAGGGGGTGACGGCTACACCTTC.